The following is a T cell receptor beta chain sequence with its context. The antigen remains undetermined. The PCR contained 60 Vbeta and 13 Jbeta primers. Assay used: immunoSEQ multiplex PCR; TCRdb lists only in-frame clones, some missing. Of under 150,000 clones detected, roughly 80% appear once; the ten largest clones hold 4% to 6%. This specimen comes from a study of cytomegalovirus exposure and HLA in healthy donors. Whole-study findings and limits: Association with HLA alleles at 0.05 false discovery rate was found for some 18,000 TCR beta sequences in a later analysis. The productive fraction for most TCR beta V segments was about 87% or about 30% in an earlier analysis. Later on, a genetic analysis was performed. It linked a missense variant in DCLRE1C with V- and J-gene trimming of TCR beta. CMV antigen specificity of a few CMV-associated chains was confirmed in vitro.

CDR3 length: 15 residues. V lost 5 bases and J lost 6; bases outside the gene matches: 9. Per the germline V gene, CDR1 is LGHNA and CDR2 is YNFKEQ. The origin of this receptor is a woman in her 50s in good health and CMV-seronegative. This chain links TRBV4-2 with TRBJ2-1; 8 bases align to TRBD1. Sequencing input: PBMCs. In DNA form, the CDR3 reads TGTGCCAGCAGCAACACAGGGGGTAGCAGCAATGAGCAGTTCTTC. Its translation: CASSNTGGSSNEQFF.